This T cell receptor beta chain was identified during a study of type 1 regulatory T cells. On this clonotype itself: Its antigen is unidentified.

The length of the CDR3 is 15 residues. The germline V gene encodes CDR1 SGHTA and CDR2 FQGNSA. J gave up 10 bases and V 5 bases, and 13 bases lay outside the gene matches. MiXCR was run by TCRdb on the reads, yielding one entry per CDR3 protein. This sample has some 60,000 distinct CDR3 sequences, with roughly 60% found just once. The sample consisted of cultured non-Tr1 T cells, either the whole culture or a sorted T cell fraction (not recorded which). V is TRBV7-2 and J is TRBJ2-3; the match to TRBD1 covers 9 bases. This clonotype was obtained from a human donor in good health. The DNA for the CDR3 is TGTGCCAGCAGCCCCTTACAGGGGGCGTCTCTTGCGCAGTATTTT. Its translation: CASSPLQGASLAQYF.